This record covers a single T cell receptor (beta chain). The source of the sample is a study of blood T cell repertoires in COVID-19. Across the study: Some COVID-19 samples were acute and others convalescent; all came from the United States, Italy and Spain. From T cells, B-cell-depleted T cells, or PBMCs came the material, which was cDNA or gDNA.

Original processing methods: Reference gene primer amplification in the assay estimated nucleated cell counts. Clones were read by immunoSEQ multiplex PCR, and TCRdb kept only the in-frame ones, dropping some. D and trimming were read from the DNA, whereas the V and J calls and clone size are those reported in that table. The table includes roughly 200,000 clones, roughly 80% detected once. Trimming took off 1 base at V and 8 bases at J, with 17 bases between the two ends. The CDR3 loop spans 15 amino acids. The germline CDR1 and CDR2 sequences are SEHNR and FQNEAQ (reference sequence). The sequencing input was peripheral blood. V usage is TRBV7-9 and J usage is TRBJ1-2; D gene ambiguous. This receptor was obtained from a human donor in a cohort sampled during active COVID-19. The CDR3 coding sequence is TGTGCCAGCAGCTTAGTAGCCCCCCTTACCGGAGGCTACACCTTC. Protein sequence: CASSLVAPLTGGYTF. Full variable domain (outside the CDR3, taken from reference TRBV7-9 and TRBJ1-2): DTGVSQNPRHKITKRGQNVTFRCDPISEHNRLYWYRQTLGQGPEFLTYFQNEAQLEKSRLLSDRFSAERPKGSFSTLEIQRTEQGDSAMYLCASSLVAPLTGGYTFGSGTRLTVV.